The clone carrying this TCR beta chain was observed many times. Antigen unknown. This specimen belongs to a study of T cells in Graves' hyperthyroidism and ophthalmopathy. Study observations and caveats: Most clonotypes expanded in thyroid above 0.001 were likewise present in blood. In simple terms, a model built on 13 V-J features told ophthalmopathy apart from stable hyperthyroidism.

Patients aged 18 to 65 with hyperthyroidism were newly diagnosed, with duration under 2 months. Uncontrolled infection, other autoimmune disease, pregnancy or lactation led to exclusion. Trimming took off 1 base at V and 6 bases at J, with 9 bases between the two ends. The CDR3 is 13 amino acids. Amplification of TCR beta CDR3 regions used RNA as the template. Primed by the HTBI set, a first-round RT-PCR was run on the TCR CDR3. MiXCR, run by TCRdb on the multiplex PCR reads, gives a single entry per CDR3 protein. The sample holds about 710,000 distinct CDR3 sequences; around 17% are singletons and the top ten take around 7.7%.

The chain recombines TRBV12-3 or TRBV12-4 with TRBJ1-1; no firm D call. Sequencing was performed on blood. The source of this sequence is a man between 18 and 35 years old with Graves' hyperthyroidism. CDR3 DNA: TGTGCCAGCAGTTTAGGGAACACTCCTGAAGCTTTCTTT. Protein product: CASSLGNTPEAFF.